What follows are 18 T cell receptor beta chains derived from one specimen sequenced in a study of control samples from healthy donors and cancer patients. The assay was immunoSEQ multiplex PCR, and TCRdb's table has in-frame clones only and misses some. The listing contains fewer than 250,000 clones. The specimen was blood. These receptors originate from a woman between 25 and 40 years old in good health.

The chain has TRBV4-2 and TRBJ2-1; D gene uncertain. The CDR3 is 12 amino acids. V was cut by 3 bases and J by 5 bases, with 5 bases left in between. Germline V CDR1 and CDR2: LGHNA, YNFKEQ. Written as DNA, the CDR3 is TGTGCCAGCAGCCATGAGAACAATGAGCAGTTCTTC. Translated, it gives CASSHENNEQFF.

DNA of the CDR3: TGTGCCAGCAGTTACGTATTGAATTCACCCCTCCACTTT. Encoded protein: CASSYVLNSPLHF. V and J are TRBV6-5 and TRBJ1-6; D gene uncertain. Germline CDR1 MNHEY, CDR2 SVGAGI. Trimming removed 2 bases from V and 7 bases from J, with 6 bases in between. The CDR3 has 13 amino acids.

The rearrangement joins TRBV28 to TRBJ1-2; TRBD1 matches 7 bases. V dropped 1 base and J dropped 2; count of bases not matched to a gene: 10. Germline-derived CDR1 and CDR2 are MDHEN and SYDVKM. The CDR3 runs 17 residues. The DNA of the CDR3 is TGTGCCAGCAGTTTATACGGACAGGCTCGTAAAAACTATGGCTACACCTTC. This codes for CASSLYGQARKNYGYTF.

The J gene is TRBJ1-3, the V gene TRBV6-1; D ambiguous. Germline assignment: CDR1 MNHNS and CDR2 SASEGT. Trimming shortened V by 0 bases and J by 0 bases, and 18 bases separated the two germline ends. The CDR3 is 19 amino acids. The CDR3 here is CASSEALYGVPISGNTIYF. CDR3 nucleotide sequence: TGTGCCAGCAGTGAAGCGCTTTATGGGGTGCCTATCTCTGGAAACACCATATATTTT.

The rearrangement links TRBV7-9 to TRBJ1-2; no firm D call. Looked up from germline, CDR1 is SEHNR and CDR2 is FQNEAQ (reference sequence). The CDR3 sequence is 14 residues long. V shed 4 bases and J shed 4 bases, with 13 bases lying between them. CDR3 in amino acids: CASSSPLSLYGYTF. The CDR3 DNA follows: TGTGCCAGCAGCTCCCCACTTTCACTCTATGGCTACACCTTC.

The rearrangement uses TRBV19 and TRBJ2-1; tentatively, D is TRBD2 (7 bases). This CDR3 comprises 17 residues. Germline CDR1 and CDR2: LNHDA and SQIVND (reference sequence). Between the trimmed V and J ends, which lost 5 bases and 2 bases, there was a span of 19 bases. CDR3 DNA: TGTGCCAGTAGTCCCTTCCATCCCGGGGGGCCCTACAATGAGCAGTTCTTC. This gives the protein CASSPFHPGGPYNEQFF.

V usage is TRBV6-2 or TRBV6-3 and J usage is TRBJ2-6; D uncertain. There are 16 residues in the CDR3. CDR1 MNHEY and CDR2 SVGEGT come from the germline V gene. V dropped 0 bases and J dropped 1 base, with 7 bases sitting between them. In DNA form, the CDR3 reads TGTGCCAGCAGTTACTCACAGCTTTCTGGGGCCAACGTCCTGACTTTC. Amino acid sequence: CASSYSQLSGANVLTF.

The chain employs TRBV15 and TRBJ1-4; no clear D gene. This CDR3 is built from 15 residues. CDR1 is LNHNV and CDR2 is YYDKDF in the germline V gene (reference sequence). Trimming took 0 bases from V and 8 from J, leaving 13 bases between them. DNA of the CDR3: TGTGCCACCAGCAGAGATCTGGTGATATGGGAAAAACTGTTTTTT. Protein product: CATSRDLVIWEKLFF.

The chain employs TRBV7-3 and TRBJ2-1; 11 bases agree with TRBD2. Germline assignment: CDR1 SGHTA and CDR2 FQGTGA. V dropped 0 bases and J dropped 1; count of bases not matched to a gene: 8. The CDR3 totals 19 residues. CDR3 nucleotide sequence: TGTGCCAGCAGCTTAACTCCGACTAGCGGGGACTCTTCCTACAATGAGCAGTTCTTC. It is translated as CASSLTPTSGDSSYNEQFF. The full variable domain, with the rest looked up from reference TRBV7-3 and TRBJ2-1, is GAGVSQTPSNKVTEKGKYVELRCDPISGHTALYWYRQSLGQGPEFLIYFQGTGAADDSGLPNDRFFAVRPEGSVSTLKIQRTERGDSAVYLCASSLTPTSGDSSYNEQFFGPGTRLTVL.

The chain couples TRBV5-4 to TRBJ1-4, with D uncertain. Germline loops: CDR1 SGHNT, CDR2 YYREEE (reference sequence). Deletions cut 7 bases from V and 5 bases from J, with 21 bases between. The CDR3 has 16 amino acids. CDR3 region: CASYMAREGGNEKLFF. Here the CDR3 DNA reads TGTGCCAGCTATATGGCCCGCGAGGGAGGAAATGAAAAACTGTTTTTT.

The genes are TRBV5-1 and TRBJ1-5; 7 bases are shared with TRBD1. The CDR3 consists of 14 residues. J gave up 2 bases and V 1 base, and 0 bases lay outside the gene matches. The V gene's germline CDR1 is SGHRS and CDR2 YFSETQ. The CDR3 reads CASSLTGGNQPQHF. The DNA of the CDR3 is TGCGCCAGCAGCTTGACAGGGGGCAATCAGCCCCAGCATTTT.

This chain joins TRBV5-1 and TRBJ2-1, with D maybe TRBD1 (5 bases). V lost 5 bases and J 8 bases, leaving 20 bases between the germline ends. In germline, CDR1 is SGHRS, CDR2 YFSETQ. CDR3 length: 15 residues. The CDR3 sequence: CASSPKKGEVDEQFF. The CDR3 DNA is TGCGCCAGCAGTCCAAAAAAAGGGGAAGTCGATGAGCAGTTCTTC.

The chain combines TRBV27 with TRBJ2-2; D gene unclear. The CDR3 is 13 amino acids. The germline CDR1 and CDR2 sequences are MNHEY and SMNVEV (reference sequence). V was cut by 2 bases and J by 3 bases, with 4 bases left in between. CDR3 DNA: TGTGCCAGCAGTTTAAGGGACACCGGGGAGCTGTTTTTT. Protein: CASSLRDTGELFF.

The rearrangement joins TRBV5-8 to TRBJ1-3; 10 positions match TRBD1. The CDR3 is 15 residues long. Per the germline V gene, CDR1 is SGHTS and CDR2 is YDEGEE. V shed 4 bases, J shed 3 bases, and the junction held 4 bases outside the gene matches. The CDR3 nucleotides are TGTGCCAGCAGCAGACAGGGGGCTGATGGAAACACCATATATTTT. This sequence encodes CASSRQGADGNTIYF.

The genes are TRBV1 and TRBJ2-7; TRBD2 is the table's D call and was not checked against the DNA. TRBV1 is deemed a pseudogene. This CDR3 is 19 amino acids long. The DNA of the CDR3 is TGCACCAGCAGCCAAGGTCCGGAAGTTCGGGGGGGTATGTCCTACGAGCAGTACTTC. This sequence encodes CTSSQGPEVRGGMSYEQYF.

The CDR3 loop is CASSARTSGTSTDTQYF. The CDR3 DNA is TGCGCCAGCAGCGCACGGACTAGCGGTACTAGCACAGATACGCAGTATTTT. J is TRBJ2-3 and V is TRBV4-1, with 10 positions matching TRBD2. V was pared by 5 bases and J by 0 bases, with 8 bases of the junction left unmatched. In germline, CDR1 is MGHRA, CDR2 YSYEKL. The CDR3 runs 17 residues.

The rearrangement uses TRBV28 and TRBJ1-6; 8 nucleotides align to TRBD1. The CDR3 is 15 residues long. Germline values: CDR1 MDHEN, CDR2 SYDVKM. The J segment lost 4 bases and the V segment lost 7 bases, leaving 6 bases of the junction unmatched. This CDR3 reads CASKTGTGYNSPLHF. The CDR3 DNA sequence: TGTGCCAGCAAGACCGGGACAGGTTATAATTCACCCCTCCACTTT.

The chain carries TRBV10-3 and TRBJ2-2, with 7 positions matching TRBD2. Per germline, CDR1 ENHRY and CDR2 SYGVKD. The V and J ends lost 3 bases and 2 bases, in that order; junction bases with no gene match: 3. The CDR3 consists of 15 residues. The CDR3 reads CAISEPAGNTGELFF. Written as DNA, the CDR3 is TGTGCCATCAGTGAACCAGCGGGAAACACCGGGGAGCTGTTTTTT.